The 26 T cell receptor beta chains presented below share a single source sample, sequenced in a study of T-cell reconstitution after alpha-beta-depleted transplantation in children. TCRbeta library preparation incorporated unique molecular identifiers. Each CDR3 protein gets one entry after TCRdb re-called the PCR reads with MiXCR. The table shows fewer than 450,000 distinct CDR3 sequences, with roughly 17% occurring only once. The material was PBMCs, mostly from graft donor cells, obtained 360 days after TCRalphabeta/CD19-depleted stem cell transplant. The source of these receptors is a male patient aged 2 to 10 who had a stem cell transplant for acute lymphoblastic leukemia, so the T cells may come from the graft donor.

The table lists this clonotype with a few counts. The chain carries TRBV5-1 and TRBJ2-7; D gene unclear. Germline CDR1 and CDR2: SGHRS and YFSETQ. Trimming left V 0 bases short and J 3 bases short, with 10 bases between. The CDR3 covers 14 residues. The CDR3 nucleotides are TGCGCCAGCAGCTTGGGTGCGGATCTCTACGAGCAGTACTTC. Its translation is CASSLGADLYEQYF.

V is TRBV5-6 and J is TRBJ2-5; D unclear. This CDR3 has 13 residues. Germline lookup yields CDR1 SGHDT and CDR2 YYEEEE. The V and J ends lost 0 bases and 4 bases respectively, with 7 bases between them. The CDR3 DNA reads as TGTGCCAGCAGCTTGGTCCTTCTAGAGACCCAGTACTTC. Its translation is CASSLVLLETQYF.

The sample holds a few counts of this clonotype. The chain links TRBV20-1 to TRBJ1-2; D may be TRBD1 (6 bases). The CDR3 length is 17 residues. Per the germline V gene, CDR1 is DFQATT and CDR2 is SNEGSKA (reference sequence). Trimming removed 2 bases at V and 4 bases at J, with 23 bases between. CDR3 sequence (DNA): TGCAGTGCTAGACCACGGGGTACAGGGCCCTACTCCTATGGCTACACCTTC. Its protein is CSARPRGTGPYSYGYTF.

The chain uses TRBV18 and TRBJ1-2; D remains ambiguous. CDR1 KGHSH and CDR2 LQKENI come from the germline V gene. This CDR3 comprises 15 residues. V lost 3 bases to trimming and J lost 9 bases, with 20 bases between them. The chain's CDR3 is CASSPGRLSADRYTF. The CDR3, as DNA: TGTGCCAGCTCACCCGGACGGCTCTCAGCTGATCGCTACACCTTC. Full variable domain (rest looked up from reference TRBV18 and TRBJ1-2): NAGVMQNPRHLVRRRGQEARLRCSPMKGHSHVYWYRQLPEEGLKFMVYLQKENIIDESGMPKERFSAEFPKEGPSILRIQQVVRGDSAAYFCASSPGRLSADRYTFGSGTRLTVV.

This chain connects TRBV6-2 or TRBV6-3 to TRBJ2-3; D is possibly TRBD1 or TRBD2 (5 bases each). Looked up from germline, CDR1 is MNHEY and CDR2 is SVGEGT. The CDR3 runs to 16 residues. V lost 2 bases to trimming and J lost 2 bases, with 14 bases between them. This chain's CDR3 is CASSYTRDEHTDTQYF. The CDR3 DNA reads TGTGCCAGCAGTTACACTCGGGACGAACACACAGATACGCAGTATTTT.

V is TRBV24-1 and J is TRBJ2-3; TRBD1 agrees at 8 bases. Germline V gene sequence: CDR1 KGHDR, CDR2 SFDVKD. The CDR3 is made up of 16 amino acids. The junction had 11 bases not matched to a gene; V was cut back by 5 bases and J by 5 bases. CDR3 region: CATSVGTGLWGDTQYF. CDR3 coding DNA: TGTGCCACCAGTGTTGGGACAGGTCTTTGGGGAGATACGCAGTATTTT.

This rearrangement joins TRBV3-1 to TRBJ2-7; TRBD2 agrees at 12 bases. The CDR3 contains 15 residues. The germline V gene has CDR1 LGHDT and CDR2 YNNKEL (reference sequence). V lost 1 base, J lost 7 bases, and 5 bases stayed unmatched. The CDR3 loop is CASSQGLAGVREQYF. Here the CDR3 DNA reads TGTGCCAGCAGCCAAGGACTAGCGGGAGTCCGGGAGCAGTACTTC.

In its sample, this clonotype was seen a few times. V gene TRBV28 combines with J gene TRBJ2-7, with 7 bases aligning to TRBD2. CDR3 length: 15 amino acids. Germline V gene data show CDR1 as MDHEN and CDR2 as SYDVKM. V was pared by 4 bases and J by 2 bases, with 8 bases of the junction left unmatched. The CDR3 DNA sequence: TGTGCCAGCAGTTCCCTGAGCGGGGAGACCTACGAGCAGTACTTC. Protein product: CASSSLSGETYEQYF.

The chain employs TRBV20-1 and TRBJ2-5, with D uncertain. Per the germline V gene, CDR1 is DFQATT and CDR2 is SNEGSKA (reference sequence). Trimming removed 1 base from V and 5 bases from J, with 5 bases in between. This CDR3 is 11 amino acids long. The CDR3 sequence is CSARGVETQYF. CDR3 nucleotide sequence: TGCAGTGCTAGAGGGGTGGAGACCCAGTACTTC.

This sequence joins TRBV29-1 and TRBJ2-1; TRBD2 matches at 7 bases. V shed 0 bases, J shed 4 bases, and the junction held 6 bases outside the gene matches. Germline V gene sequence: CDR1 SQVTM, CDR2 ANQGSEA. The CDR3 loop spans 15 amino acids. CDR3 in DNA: TGCAGCGTTGAAGATTGGGAGGGATCGTACAATGAGCAGTTCTTC. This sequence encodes CSVEDWEGSYNEQFF.

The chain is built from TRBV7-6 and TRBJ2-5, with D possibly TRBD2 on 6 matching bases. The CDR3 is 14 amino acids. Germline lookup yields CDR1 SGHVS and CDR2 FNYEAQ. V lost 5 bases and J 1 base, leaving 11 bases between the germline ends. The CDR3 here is CASSRGTFQETQYF. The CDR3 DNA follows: TGTGCCAGCAGCCGAGGGACTTTCCAAGAGACCCAGTACTTC.

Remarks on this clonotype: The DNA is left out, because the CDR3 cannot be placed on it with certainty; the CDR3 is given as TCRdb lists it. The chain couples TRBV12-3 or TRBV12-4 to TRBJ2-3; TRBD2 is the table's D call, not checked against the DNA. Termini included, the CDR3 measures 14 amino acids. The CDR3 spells CASSSSRDATSKYF.

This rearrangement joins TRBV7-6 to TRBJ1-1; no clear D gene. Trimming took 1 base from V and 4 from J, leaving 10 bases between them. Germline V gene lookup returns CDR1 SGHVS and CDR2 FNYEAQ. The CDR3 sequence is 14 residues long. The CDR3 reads CASSLGGYGTEAFF. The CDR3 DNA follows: TGTGCCAGCAGCTTAGGGGGTTACGGCACTGAAGCTTTCTTT. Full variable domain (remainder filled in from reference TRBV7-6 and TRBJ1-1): GAGVSQSPRYKVTKRGQDVALRCDPISGHVSLYWYRQALGQGPEFLTYFNYEAQQDKSGLPNDRFSAERPEGSISTLTIQRTEQRDSAMYRCASSLGGYGTEAFFGQGTRLTVV.

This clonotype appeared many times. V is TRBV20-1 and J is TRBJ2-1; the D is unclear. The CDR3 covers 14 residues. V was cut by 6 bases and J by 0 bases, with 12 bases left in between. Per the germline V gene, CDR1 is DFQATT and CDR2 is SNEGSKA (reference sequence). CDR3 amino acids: CSAQRAVSYNEQFF. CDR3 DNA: TGCAGTGCCCAACGCGCGGTCTCCTACAATGAGCAGTTCTTC.

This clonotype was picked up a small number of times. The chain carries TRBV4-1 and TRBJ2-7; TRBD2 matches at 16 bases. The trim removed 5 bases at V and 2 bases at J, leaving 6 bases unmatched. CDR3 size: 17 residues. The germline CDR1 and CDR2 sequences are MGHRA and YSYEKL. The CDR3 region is CASSASGTSGRAYEQYF. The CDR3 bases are TGCGCCAGCAGCGCTTCCGGGACTAGCGGGAGGGCCTACGAGCAGTACTTC.

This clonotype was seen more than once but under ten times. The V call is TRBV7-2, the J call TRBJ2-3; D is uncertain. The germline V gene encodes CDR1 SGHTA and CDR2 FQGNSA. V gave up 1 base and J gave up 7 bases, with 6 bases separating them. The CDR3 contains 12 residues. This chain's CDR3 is CASSLGSHTQYF. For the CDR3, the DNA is TGTGCCAGCAGCTTAGGATCACATACGCAGTATTTT.

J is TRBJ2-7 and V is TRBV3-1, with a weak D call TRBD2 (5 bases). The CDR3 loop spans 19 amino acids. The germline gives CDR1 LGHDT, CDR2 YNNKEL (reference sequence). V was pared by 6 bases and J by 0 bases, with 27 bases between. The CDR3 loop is CASSLRTLALGGSSYEQYF. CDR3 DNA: TGTGCCAGCAGTTTAAGGACGCTGGCCCTCGGAGGTAGCTCCTACGAGCAGTACTTC.

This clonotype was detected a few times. CDR3 bases: TGTGCCAGCAGCGCAGGGAACACTGGTGGGCACAAAAACATTCAGTACTTC. Its protein product is CASSAGNTGGHKNIQYF. The chain couples TRBV7-8 to TRBJ2-4, with D tentatively TRBD1 (5 bases). Between the trimmed V and J ends, which lost 5 bases and 3 bases, there was a span of 20 bases. This CDR3 has 17 amino acids. CDR1 and CDR2 from the germline V gene are SGHVS and FQNEAQ.

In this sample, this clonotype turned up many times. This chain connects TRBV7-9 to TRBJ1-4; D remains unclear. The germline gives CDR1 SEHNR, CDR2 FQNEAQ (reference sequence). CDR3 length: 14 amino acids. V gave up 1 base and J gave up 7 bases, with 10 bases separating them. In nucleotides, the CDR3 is TGTGCCAGCAGCTTAGGGCTTATGGCTGAAAAACTGTTTTTT. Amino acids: CASSLGLMAEKLFF.

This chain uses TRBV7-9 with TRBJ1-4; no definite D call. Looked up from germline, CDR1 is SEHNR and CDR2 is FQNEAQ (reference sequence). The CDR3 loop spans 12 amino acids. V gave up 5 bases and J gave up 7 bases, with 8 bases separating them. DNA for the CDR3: TGTGCCAGCAGCCCGAACGGTGAAAAACTGTTTTTT. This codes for CASSPNGEKLFF.

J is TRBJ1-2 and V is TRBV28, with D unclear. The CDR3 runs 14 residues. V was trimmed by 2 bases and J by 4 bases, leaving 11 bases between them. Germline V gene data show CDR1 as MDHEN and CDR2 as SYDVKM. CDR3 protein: CASSLRHGIYGYTF. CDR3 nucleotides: TGTGCCAGCAGTTTAAGACACGGGATCTATGGCTACACCTTC.

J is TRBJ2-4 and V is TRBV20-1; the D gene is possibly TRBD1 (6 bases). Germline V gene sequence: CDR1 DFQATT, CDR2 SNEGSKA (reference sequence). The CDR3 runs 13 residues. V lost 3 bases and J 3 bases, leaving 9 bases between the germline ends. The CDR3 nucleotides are TGCAGTGCTAGGGGCAGGGGCAAAAACATTCAGTACTTC. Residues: CSARGRGKNIQYF.

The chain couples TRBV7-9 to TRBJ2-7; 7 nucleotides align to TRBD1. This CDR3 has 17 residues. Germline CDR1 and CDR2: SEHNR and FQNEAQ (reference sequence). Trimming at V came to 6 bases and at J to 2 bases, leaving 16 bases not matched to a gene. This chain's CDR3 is CASSSSSPGQRTYEQYF. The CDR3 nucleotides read TGTGCCAGCAGTTCCTCAAGTCCGGGACAGCGGACCTACGAGCAGTACTTC. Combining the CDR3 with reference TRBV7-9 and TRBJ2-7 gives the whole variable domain DTGVSQNPRHKITKRGQNVTFRCDPISEHNRLYWYRQTLGQGPEFLTYFQNEAQLEKSRLLSDRFSAERPKGSFSTLEIQRTEQGDSAMYLCASSSSSPGQRTYEQYFGPGTRLTVT.

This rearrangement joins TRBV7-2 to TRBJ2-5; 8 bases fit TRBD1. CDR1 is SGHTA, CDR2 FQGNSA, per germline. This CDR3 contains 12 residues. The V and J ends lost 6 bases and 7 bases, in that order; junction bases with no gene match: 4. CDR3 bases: TGTGCCAGCAGTCCAGGGGGCTGGACCCAGTACTTC. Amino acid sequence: CASSPGGWTQYF.

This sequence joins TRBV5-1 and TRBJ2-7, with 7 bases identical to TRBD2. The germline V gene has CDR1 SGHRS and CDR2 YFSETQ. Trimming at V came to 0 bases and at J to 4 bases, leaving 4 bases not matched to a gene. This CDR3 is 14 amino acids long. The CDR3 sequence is CASSLARRGYEQYF. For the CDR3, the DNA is TGCGCCAGCAGCTTGGCTCGGCGGGGGTACGAGCAGTACTTC.

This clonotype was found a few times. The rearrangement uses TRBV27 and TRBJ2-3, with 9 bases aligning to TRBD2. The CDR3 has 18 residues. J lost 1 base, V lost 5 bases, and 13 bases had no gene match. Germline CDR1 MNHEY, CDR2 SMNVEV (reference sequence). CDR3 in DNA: TGTGCCAGCAGTCTGACTAGCGGACCCCTCGCTGGCACAGATACGCAGTATTTT. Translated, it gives CASSLTSGPLAGTDTQYF.